This T cell receptor beta chain was captured by sequencing in a study of shared clonotypes between healthy human individuals. TCRdb keeps only in-frame clones here, not all; method: immunoSEQ multiplex PCR. Seen here are around 2,000,000 clones, 85% to 95% observed once, and the top ten hold 0.13%. General study points: On the whole, naive subsets had larger estimated richness than memory subsets had. Around 4.7% of naive CD4 clonotypes were shared across several donors.

Every one of the donors was a Caucasian adult that lived in Nashville, Tennessee. As for this clone: Its antigen is not known.

CDR3 size: 12 residues. In germline, CDR1 is SGDLS, CDR2 YYNGEE. Trimming shortened V by 2 bases and J by 2 bases, and 4 bases separated the two germline ends. The gene calls are TRBV9 and TRBJ1-2; D unclear. This sequence was found in a man between 18 and 29 years old in good health. The sequenced sample was naive CD4+ T cells sorted from blood. Sample subset: CD45RA+ positively selected. DNA of the CDR3: TGTGCCAGCAGCGTTTACAACTATGGCTACACCTTC. This sequence encodes CASSVYNYGYTF.